This TCR beta chain was found in a study of cytomegalovirus exposure and HLA in healthy donors. Study-level results: For TCR beta chains, V- and J-gene trimming was later linked to a missense DCLRE1C variant.

It was healthy bone marrow donors who served as donors. As for this clone: Its antigen is currently unknown.

Primers included in the PCR were 60 Vbeta and 13 Jbeta primers. Only in-frame clones appear in the TCRdb table, and some are missing; sequencing was by immunoSEQ multiplex PCR. The sample has about 190,000 clones; around 80% are singletons. Between the trimmed V and J ends, which lost 0 bases and 11 bases, there was a span of 8 bases. The CDR3 totals 11 residues. Per the germline V gene, CDR1 is DFQATT and CDR2 is SNEGSKA (reference sequence). This clonotype was sampled from a man aged 35 to 55 in good health and CMV-seropositive. The specimen sequenced was PBMCs. The rearrangement uses TRBV20-1 and TRBJ1-3; D is uncertain. This chain's CDR3 is CSARDGAPIYF. For the CDR3, the DNA is TGCAGTGCTAGAGACGGAGCCCCCATATATTTT.